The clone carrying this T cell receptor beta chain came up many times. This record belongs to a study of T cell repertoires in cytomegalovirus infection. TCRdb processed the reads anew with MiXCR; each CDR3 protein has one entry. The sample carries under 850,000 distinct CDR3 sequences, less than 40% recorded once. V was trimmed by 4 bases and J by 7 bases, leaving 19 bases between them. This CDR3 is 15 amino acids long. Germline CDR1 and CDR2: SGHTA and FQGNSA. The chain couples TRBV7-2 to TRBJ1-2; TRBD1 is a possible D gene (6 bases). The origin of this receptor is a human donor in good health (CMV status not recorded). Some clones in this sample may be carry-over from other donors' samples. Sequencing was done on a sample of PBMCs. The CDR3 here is CASSYRQASPSGYTF. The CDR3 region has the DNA TGTGCCAGCAGCTACAGACAGGCCTCCCCTAGTGGCTACACCTTC.